One and the same sample provided the 15 T cell receptor beta chains below, sequenced in a study of tumor-infiltrating lymphocytes in primary liver carcinoma (dated by TCRdb to 2015 to 2018). Without any cell sorting, total RNA and DNA were extracted together from approximately 20-30 mg of bulk tissue using the AllPrep DNA/RNA mini kit. TCRdb records Illumina HiSeq 2500 as the sequencer. A constant-region primer and ProtoScript II reverse transcriptase were used to reverse-transcribe TCRbeta-specific cDNA from roughly 0.55 ug total RNA. TCRbeta libraries were built with three nested multiplex PCR rounds, a slightly modified ARM-PCR procedure. Each of the first two PCR rounds ran for about 10 cycles and used multiplex TRBV1-TRBV30 forward primers together with a Cbeta reverse primer. Using fastp at Q25 and MiXCR, TCRdb reprocessed the public reads and kept productive beta chains. Each entry merges the rows of one CDR3 protein and shows their most common DNA and genes. This sample holds about 190,000 distinct CDR3 sequences; 85% were observed only once. The ten biggest clones cover 15% to 20% of the sample.

The specimen sequenced was tumor tissue from primary liver carcinoma. These receptors were taken from a man aged 35 to 55 with primary liver carcinoma and hepatitis B virus infection.

Ten or more counts support this clonotype. V and J are TRBV7-9 and TRBJ2-2, with 9 bases matching TRBD1. Germline lookup yields CDR1 SEHNR and CDR2 FQNEAQ (reference sequence). V shed 5 bases and J 8 bases; nucleotides not matched to a gene: 9. This CDR3 has 15 amino acids. The CDR3 loop is CASSAGTGMAGELFF. DNA of the CDR3: TGTGCCAGCAGCGCCGGGACAGGGATGGCAGGGGAGCTGTTTTTT.

V usage is TRBV29-1 and J usage is TRBJ1-4; D remains unclear. Germline CDR1 and CDR2: SQVTM and ANQGSEA. The CDR3 is 14 amino acids. CDR3 loop: CSTSGEGNYEKLFF. In DNA, the CDR3 is TGCAGTACTTCTGGAGAGGGAAATTATGAAAAACTGTTTTTT.

V usage is TRBV19 and J usage is TRBJ1-2; D uncertain. Germline assignment: CDR1 LNHDA and CDR2 SQIVND (reference sequence). Trimming took 8 bases from V and 5 from J, leaving 12 bases between them. CDR3 size: 12 residues. CDR3 amino acids: CASGRGDYGYTF. In nucleotides, the CDR3 is TGTGCCAGTGGACGCGGCGATTATGGCTACACCTTC.

The chain carries TRBV6-1 and TRBJ2-7; 7 bases align to TRBD1. Germline lookup yields CDR1 MNHNS and CDR2 SASEGT. After removal of 4 bases from V and 6 bases from J, the junction contained 9 bases not matched to a gene. This CDR3 has 14 residues. This chain's CDR3 is CASSGGGTVCEQYF. The CDR3 DNA is TGTGCCAGCAGTGGAGGGGGCACAGTCTGCGAGCAGTACTTC.

The chain recombines TRBV29-1 with TRBJ1-2; D is perhaps TRBD1 (5 bases). The CDR3 loop spans 14 amino acids. CDR1 is SQVTM, CDR2 ANQGSEA, per germline. The germline V and J ends were trimmed by 6 bases and 4 bases, with 18 bases remaining between them. CDR3 amino acids: CSVRFGQSFYGYTF. The CDR3 coding sequence is TGCAGCGTCAGGTTTGGACAATCGTTCTATGGCTACACCTTC. Based on the CDR3 plus reference TRBV29-1 and TRBJ1-2, the full variable domain is SAVISQKPSRDICQRGTSLTIQCQVDSQVTMMFWYRQQPGQSLTLIATANQGSEATYESGFVIDKFPISRPNLTFSTLTVSNMSPEDSSIYLCSVRFGQSFYGYTFGSGTRLTVV.

Regarding this clonotype: The junction shows a germline mismatch at one end, possibly a read error. The chain carries TRBV6-6 and TRBJ1-6; D is unclear. The CDR3 is made up of 13 amino acids. The germline V gene encodes CDR1 MNHNY and CDR2 SVGAGI (reference sequence). The CDR3 nucleotides read TGTGCCAACAGTAATATAGGAATTTCACCCCACCACTTT. Amino acids: CANSNIGISPHHF.

As concerns this clonotype: The junction and the germline gene differ at one end; a read error may be behind it. The V call is TRBV7-8, the J call TRBJ1-5; D is uncertain. The V gene's germline CDR1 is SGHVS and CDR2 FQNEAQ. The CDR3 loop spans 14 amino acids. The CDR3 sequence is CVSSIIAGNQPQHF. The CDR3 bases are TGTGTCAGCAGTATAATAGCGGGAAATCAGCCCCAGCATTTT.

This clonotype was picked up many times. The chain is built from TRBV30 and TRBJ2-2; D is perhaps TRBD2 (6 bases). Per the germline V gene, CDR1 is GTSNPN and CDR2 is SVGIG (reference sequence). This CDR3 contains 14 residues. Trimming left V 4 bases short and J 1 base short, with 10 bases between. Written as DNA, the CDR3 is TGTGCCTGGACTCCTAGCGTGAACACCGGGGAGCTGTTTTTT. This translates into CAWTPSVNTGELFF.

Of note for this clonotype: Sequence at one end of the junction differs from germline and may be a read error. The gene calls are TRBV4-3 and TRBJ2-1; 8 positions agree with TRBD2. Germline V lookup: CDR1 LGHNA, CDR2 YSLEER. The CDR3 runs to 17 residues. CDR3 DNA sequence: TGCGCCAACAGCCAGGACCCAGCGGGAGCTTCCTACAATGATCAGTTCTTC. The encoded protein is CANSQDPAGASYNDQFF.

The V and J genes are TRBV5-1 and TRBJ2-7; 8 bases match TRBD2. The CDR3 consists of 14 residues. V was clipped by 4 bases and J by 10 bases; unmatched bases: 13. Germline V gives CDR1 SGHRS, CDR2 YFSETQ. CDR3 sequence reads: CASSVDGTRRDQYF. In nucleotides, the CDR3 is TGCGCCAGCAGCGTGGACGGGACTAGGAGGGATCAGTACTTC. The variable domain in full, with the rest retrieved from reference TRBV5-1 and TRBJ2-7, is KAGVTQTPRYLIKTRGQQVTLSCSPISGHRSVSWYQQTPGQGLQFLFEYFSETQRNKGNFPGRFSGRQFSNSRSEMNVSTLELGDSALYLCASSVDGTRRDQYFGPGTRLTVT.

Details on this clonotype: No conserved phenylalanine or tryptophan ends this CDR3, so it is likely a read error. V is TRBV11-2 and J is TRBJ2-1; D not resolved. Germline assignment: CDR1 SGHAT and CDR2 FQNNGV. This CDR3 contains 15 residues. The CDR3 spells CASCLDLGTYNEQFY. CDR3 sequence (DNA): TGTGCCAGCTGCTTAGATCTGGGGACCTACAATGAGCAGTTCTAC.

The rearrangement joins TRBV11-2 to TRBJ2-5, with a tentative D call TRBD1 (6 bases). In germline, CDR1 is SGHAT, CDR2 FQNNGV. CDR3 length equals 15 residues. The DNA for the CDR3 is TGTCTCAGCAGCCCCCCGTCAGCCCCAGGGGTAACCCAGTACTTC. Its protein product is CLSSPPSAPGVTQYF.

The J gene is TRBJ1-1, the V gene TRBV12-3 or TRBV12-4; D call uncertain. V lost 3 bases and J lost 7, with 12 bases in between. The CDR3 has 13 residues. Written as DNA, the CDR3 is TGTGCCAGCAGTTTCAAAAGCGTCATTGAAGCTTTCTTT. This codes for CASSFKSVIEAFF.

The chain links TRBV4-3 to TRBJ2-3; 14 bases agree with TRBD2. CDR1 LGHNA and CDR2 YSLEER come from the germline V gene. Trimming at V came to 0 bases and at J to 4 bases, leaving 12 bases not matched to a gene. The CDR3 runs 20 residues. The CDR3, as DNA: TGCGCCAGCAGCCAAGATCTTCTCTCCGGGACTAGCGGGAGATCAGATACGCAGTATTTT. Translating gives CASSQDLLSGTSGRSDTQYF.

Comments on this clonotype: One junction end does not reproduce the germline sequence, and a read error may be involved. This sequence joins TRBV4-1 and TRBJ2-3; 8 positions agree with TRBD2. CDR1 MGHRA and CDR2 YSYEKL come from the germline V gene. The CDR3 has 16 amino acids. The DNA for the CDR3 is TGCGCCAGCAGACAAGATCCGGGCAGCGGGAGTAATACACAATATTTT. Its translation is CASRQDPGSGSNTQYF.